A single TCR beta chain is shown here with its context. Its specificity is unknown. Using immunoSEQ multiplex PCR, the repertoire was profiled, and TCRdb retains in-frame clones only, with some absent. The table includes 110,000 to 150,000 clones, just under 95% detected once. J lost 1 base, V lost 5 bases, and 4 bases had no gene match. The CDR3 length is 14 residues. Germline V lookup: CDR1 LNHDA, CDR2 SQIVND (reference sequence). This record belongs to a study of T cell responses to AZD1222 COVID-19 vaccine. Study findings and constraints: Scientists sampled the repertoires only once the peak T cell response had passed.

The source of this sequence is an adult who had recovered from COVID-19. The chain employs TRBV19 and TRBJ2-5, with 7 bases fitting TRBD2. This material consisted of peripheral blood, taken after recovery from COVID-19. The CDR3 here is CASSPGRTQETQYF. Here the CDR3 DNA reads TGTGCCAGTAGTCCCGGGAGGACCCAAGAGACCCAGTACTTC.